These T cell receptor beta chains were read from a single sample in a study of cytomegalovirus exposure and HLA in healthy donors. Sequencing was performed with immunoSEQ multiplex PCR; in TCRdb, only in-frame clones are kept and a portion is missing. The sample carries 150,000 to 200,000 clones, roughly 81% recorded once. Input material: PBMCs. These receptors originate from a man between 18 and 29 years old in good health and CMV-seropositive. Each CDR3 is given with its conserved first and last residue. The order of the fields is J gene, D gene, V gene, CDR3 protein, CDR3 DNA. D genes are given only for firm matches.

J: TRBJ2-2
D: NA
V: TRBV15
CDR3: CATSNPTTGRLAGELFF
DNA: TGTGCCACCAGCAACCCCACGACAGGGAGGCTGGCCGGGGAGCTGTTTTTT

J: TRBJ2-2
D: NA
V: TRBV5-4
CDR3: CASSPGQGGIGELFF
DNA: TGTGCCAGCAGCCCTGGCCAGGGGGGAATAGGGGAGCTGTTTTTT

J: TRBJ2-5
D: TRBD1
V: TRBV5-1
CDR3: CASSLGGQGPQETQYF
DNA: TGCGCCAGCAGCTTGGGGGGACAGGGGCCCCAAGAGACCCAGTACTTC

J: TRBJ1-6
D: NA
V: TRBV7-2
CDR3: CASSPRPGLGAYNSPLHF
DNA: TGTGCCAGCAGCCCAAGACCGGGCCTAGGGGCCTATAATTCACCCCTCCACTTT

J: TRBJ2-1
D: NA
V: TRBV4-3
CDR3: CASSQERTTNNEQFF
DNA: TGCGCCAGCAGCCAAGAAAGGACAACCAACAATGAGCAGTTCTTC

J: TRBJ1-2
D: NA
V: TRBV7-8
CDR3: CASSLGWEEGYGYTF
DNA: TGTGCCAGCAGCTTAGGTTGGGAGGAGGGCTATGGCTACACCTTC

J: TRBJ1-2
D: TRBD1
V: TRBV7-3
CDR3: CASSSTGTGIGLYGYTF
DNA: TGTGCCAGCAGCTCTACCGGGACAGGGATCGGCCTCTATGGCTACACCTTC

J: TRBJ1-4
D: NA
V: TRBV7-2
CDR3: CASSLGRVREKLFF
DNA: TGTGCCAGCAGCCTTGGGAGGGTACGTGAAAAACTGTTTTTT

J: TRBJ2-3
D: TRBD2
V: TRBV7-9
CDR3: CASSYSGGPSTDTQYF
DNA: TGTGCCAGCAGCTATAGCGGGGGACCTAGCACAGATACGCAGTATTTT

J: TRBJ2-7
D: TRBD1
V: TRBV27
CDR3: CASSHGTGATYEQYF
DNA: TGTGCCAGCAGTCATGGGACAGGGGCTACCTACGAGCAGTACTTC

J: TRBJ1-6
D: NA
V: TRBV15
CDR3: CATSRSRGSNSPLHF
DNA: TGTGCCACCAGCAGGAGCAGGGGATCGAATTCACCCCTCCACTTT

J: TRBJ2-7
D: TRBD2
V: TRBV6-5
CDR3: CASSPGGQGRYEQYF
DNA: TGTGCCAGCAGTCCGGGGGGGCAGGGGAGGTACGAGCAGTACTTC

J: TRBJ2-1
D: NA
V: TRBV5-6
CDR3: CASSSFDEQFF
DNA: TGTGCCAGCAGCTCGTTCGATGAGCAGTTCTTC

J: TRBJ2-3
D: NA
V: TRBV7-9
CDR3: CSSSQLSSVIADTQYF
DNA: TGTTCCAGCAGCCAATTGTCTAGCGTCATCGCAGATACGCAGTATTTT

J: TRBJ1-2
D: NA
V: TRBV5-1
CDR3: CASSLGTPNDRPINYGYTF
DNA: TGCGCCAGCAGCTTGGGCACCCCCAATGACAGGCCGATTAACTATGGCTACACCTTC

J: TRBJ1-2
D: NA
V: TRBV18
CDR3: CASSPSVTYYGYTF
DNA: TGTGCCAGCTCACCGAGCGTTACGTACTATGGCTACACCTTC

J: TRBJ2-7
D: NA
V: TRBV20-1
CDR3: CSAYYYEQYF
DNA: TGCAGTGCTTACTACTACGAGCAGTACTTC

J: TRBJ2-4
D: NA
V: TRBV29-1
CDR3: CSVDRGENSQYF
DNA: TGCAGCGTTGACAGGGGCGAAAACAGTCAGTACTTC

J: TRBJ1-1
D: NA
V: TRBV7-6
CDR3: CASSSGKGNTEAFF
DNA: TGTGCCAGCAGCTCAGGGAAGGGGAACACTGAAGCTTTCTTT

J: TRBJ2-7
D: NA
V: TRBV5-1
CDR3: CASSTATGTYEQYF
DNA: TGCGCCAGCAGCACAGCGACAGGTACTTACGAGCAGTACTTC

J: TRBJ1-2
D: NA
V: TRBV6-1
CDR3: CASSEEGRDLGGYTF
DNA: TGTGCCAGCAGTGAAGAGGGCAGGGACTTGGGTGGCTACACCTTC

J: TRBJ2-5
D: TRBD1
V: TRBV5-6
CDR3: CASSHLTGGDQETQYF
DNA: TGTGCCAGCAGCCACCTGACAGGGGGAGACCAAGAGACCCAGTACTTC

J: TRBJ1-3
D: NA
V: TRBV25-1
CDR3: CASSDTGRLAGNTIYF
DNA: TGTGCCAGCAGCGACACCGGCAGATTGGCTGGAAACACCATATATTTT

J: TRBJ1-1
D: TRBD1
V: TRBV14
CDR3: CASSQGQGDGAFF
DNA: TGTGCCAGCAGCCAAGGACAGGGGGACGGAGCTTTCTTT

J: TRBJ2-1
D: NA
V: TRBV5-1
CDR3: CASRYSGTSAYNEQFF
DNA: TGCGCCAGCAGATATTCCGGGACATCGGCCTACAATGAGCAGTTCTTC

J: TRBJ2-7
D: TRBD1
V: TRBV9
CDR3: CASSAGTESRFVYEQYF
DNA: TGTGCCAGCAGCGCCGGGACAGAATCTAGGTTCGTTTACGAGCAGTACTTC

J: TRBJ1-2
D: TRBD1
V: TRBV5-4
CDR3: CASSEIETGGVYGYTF
DNA: TGTGCCAGCAGCGAAATTGAGACAGGGGGCGTCTATGGCTACACCTTC

J: TRBJ2-7
D: TRBD1
V: TRBV6-6
CDR3: CASRASGGNDEQYF
DNA: TGTGCCAGTCGGGCGTCAGGGGGCAACGACGAGCAGTACTTC

J: TRBJ1-4
D: NA
V: TRBV6-6
CDR3: CASRQGANEKLFF
DNA: TGTGCCAGCAGACAGGGAGCTAATGAAAAACTGTTTTTT

J: TRBJ1-3
D: NA
V: TRBV30
CDR3: CACGRGNTIYF
DNA: TGTGCCTGTGGTAGGGGGAACACCATATATTTT

J: TRBJ1-6
D: TRBD1
V: TRBV25-1
CDR3: CASSADRGQNSPLHF
DNA: TGTGCCAGCAGTGCGGACAGGGGGCAAAATTCACCCCTCCACTTT

J: TRBJ1-2
D: NA
V: TRBV11-2
CDR3: CASSSLRQPNYGYTF
DNA: TGTGCCAGCAGCTCCCTGAGGCAGCCTAACTATGGCTACACCTTC

J: TRBJ1-1
D: NA
V: TRBV5-1
CDR3: CASSLAAGEMNTEAFF
DNA: TGCGCCAGCAGCTTGGCAGCAGGGGAGATGAACACTGAAGCTTTCTTT

J: TRBJ2-7
D: NA
V: TRBV10-3
CDR3: CAITRGLTYEQYF
DNA: TGTGCCATCACACGAGGCCTAACCTACGAGCAGTACTTC

J: TRBJ2-6
D: NA
V: TRBV30
CDR3: CAWSAGLVSGANVLTF
DNA: TGTGCCTGGAGTGCCGGACTTGTCTCTGGGGCCAACGTCCTGACTTTC